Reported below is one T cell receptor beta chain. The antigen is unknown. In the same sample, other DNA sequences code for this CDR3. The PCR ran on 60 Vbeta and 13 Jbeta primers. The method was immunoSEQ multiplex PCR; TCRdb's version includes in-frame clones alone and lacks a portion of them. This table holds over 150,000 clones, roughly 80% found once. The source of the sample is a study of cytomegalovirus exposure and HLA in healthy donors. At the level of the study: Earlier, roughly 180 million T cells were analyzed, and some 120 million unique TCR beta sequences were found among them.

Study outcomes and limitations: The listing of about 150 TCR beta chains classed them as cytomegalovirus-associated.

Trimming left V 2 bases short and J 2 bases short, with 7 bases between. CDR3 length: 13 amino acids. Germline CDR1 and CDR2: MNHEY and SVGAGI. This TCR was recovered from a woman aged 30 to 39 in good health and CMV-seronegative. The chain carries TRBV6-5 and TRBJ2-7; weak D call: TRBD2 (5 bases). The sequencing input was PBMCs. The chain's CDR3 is CASSYGAAYEQYF. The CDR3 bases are TGTGCCAGCAGTTACGGAGCGGCCTACGAGCAGTACTTC.